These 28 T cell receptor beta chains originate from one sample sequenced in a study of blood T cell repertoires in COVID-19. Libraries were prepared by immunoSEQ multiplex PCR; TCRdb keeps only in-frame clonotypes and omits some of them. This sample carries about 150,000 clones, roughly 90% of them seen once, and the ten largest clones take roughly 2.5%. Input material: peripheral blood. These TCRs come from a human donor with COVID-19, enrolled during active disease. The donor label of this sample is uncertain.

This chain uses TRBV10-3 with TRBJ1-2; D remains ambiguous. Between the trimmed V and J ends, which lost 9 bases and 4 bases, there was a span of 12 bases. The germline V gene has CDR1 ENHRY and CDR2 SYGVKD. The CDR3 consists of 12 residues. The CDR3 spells CAIRAEGYGYTF. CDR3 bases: TGTGCCATTCGGGCTGAGGGCTATGGCTACACCTTC.

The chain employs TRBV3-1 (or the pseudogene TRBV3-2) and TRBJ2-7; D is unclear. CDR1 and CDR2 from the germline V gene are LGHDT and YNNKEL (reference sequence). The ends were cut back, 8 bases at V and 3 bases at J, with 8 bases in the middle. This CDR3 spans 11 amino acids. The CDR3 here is CASGTDYEQYF. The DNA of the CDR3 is TGTGCCAGCGGCACAGACTACGAGCAGTACTTC.

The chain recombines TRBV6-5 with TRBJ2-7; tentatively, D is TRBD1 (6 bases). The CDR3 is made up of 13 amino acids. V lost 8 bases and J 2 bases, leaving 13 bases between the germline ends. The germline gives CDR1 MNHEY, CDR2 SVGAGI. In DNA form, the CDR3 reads TGTGCCAGCCATAACAGGGTAGCCTACGAGCAGTACTTC. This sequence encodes CASHNRVAYEQYF.

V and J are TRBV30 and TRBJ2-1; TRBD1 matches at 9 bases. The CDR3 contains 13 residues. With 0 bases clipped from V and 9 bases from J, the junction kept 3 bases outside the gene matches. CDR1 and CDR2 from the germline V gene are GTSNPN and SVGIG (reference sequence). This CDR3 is CAWSVQGAREQFF. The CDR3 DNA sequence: TGTGCCTGGAGTGTACAGGGGGCCCGTGAGCAGTTCTTC.

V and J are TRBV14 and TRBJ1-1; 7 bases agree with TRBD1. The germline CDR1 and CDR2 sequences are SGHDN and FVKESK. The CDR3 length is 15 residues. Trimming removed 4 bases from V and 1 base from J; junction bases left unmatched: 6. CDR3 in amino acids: CASSRMGQPNTEAFF. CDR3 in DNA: TGTGCCAGCAGCCGAATGGGACAGCCGAACACTGAAGCTTTCTTT.

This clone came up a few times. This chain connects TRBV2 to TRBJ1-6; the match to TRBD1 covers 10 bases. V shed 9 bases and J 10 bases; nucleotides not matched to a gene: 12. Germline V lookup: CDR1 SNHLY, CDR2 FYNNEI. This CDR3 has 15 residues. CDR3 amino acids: CASTIPGQGNSPLHF. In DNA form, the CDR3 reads TGTGCCAGTACCATACCGGGACAGGGGAACTCACCCCTCCACTTT.

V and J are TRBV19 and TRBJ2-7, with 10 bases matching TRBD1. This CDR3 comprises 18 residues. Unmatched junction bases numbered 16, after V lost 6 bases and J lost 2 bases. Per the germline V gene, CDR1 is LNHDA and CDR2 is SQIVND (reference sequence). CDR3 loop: CASSSHFTGTGVTYEQYF. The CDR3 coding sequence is TGTGCCAGTAGCTCCCATTTTACCGGGACAGGGGTAACCTACGAGCAGTACTTC.

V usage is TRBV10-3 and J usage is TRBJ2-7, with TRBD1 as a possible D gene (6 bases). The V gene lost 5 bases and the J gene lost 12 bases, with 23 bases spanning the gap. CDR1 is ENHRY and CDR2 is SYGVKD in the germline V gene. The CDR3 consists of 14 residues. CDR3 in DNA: TGTGCCATCAGTCCCGAGGGGGTGTTTCAGGGATCGTACTTC. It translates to CAISPEGVFQGSYF.

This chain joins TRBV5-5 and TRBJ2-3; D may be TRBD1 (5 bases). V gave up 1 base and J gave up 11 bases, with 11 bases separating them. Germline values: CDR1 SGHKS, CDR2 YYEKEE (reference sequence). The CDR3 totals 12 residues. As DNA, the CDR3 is TGTGCCAGCAGCTTGCCGGACACGTGGCAGTATTTT. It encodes CASSLPDTWQYF.

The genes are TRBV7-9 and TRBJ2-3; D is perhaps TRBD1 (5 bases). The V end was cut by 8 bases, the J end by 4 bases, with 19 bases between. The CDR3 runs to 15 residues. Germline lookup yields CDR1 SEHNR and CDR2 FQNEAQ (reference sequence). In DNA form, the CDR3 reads TGTGCCAGCGCCCAGGGCCGAAATCGCGCAGATACGCAGTATTTT. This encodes CASAQGRNRADTQYF.

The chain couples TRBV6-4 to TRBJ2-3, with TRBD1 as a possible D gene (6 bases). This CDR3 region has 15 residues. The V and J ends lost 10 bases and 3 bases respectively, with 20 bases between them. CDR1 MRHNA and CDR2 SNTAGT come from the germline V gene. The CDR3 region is CATSTGSAGTDTQYF. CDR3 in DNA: TGTGCCACTTCGACAGGCTCCGCAGGGACAGATACGCAGTATTTT.

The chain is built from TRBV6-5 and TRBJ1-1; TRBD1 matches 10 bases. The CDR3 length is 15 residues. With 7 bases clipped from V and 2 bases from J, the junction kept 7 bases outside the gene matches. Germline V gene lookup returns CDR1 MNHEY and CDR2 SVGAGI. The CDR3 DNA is TGTGCCAGCACTCCCGGGACAGGGGTAAACACTGAAGCTTTCTTT. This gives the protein CASTPGTGVNTEAFF.

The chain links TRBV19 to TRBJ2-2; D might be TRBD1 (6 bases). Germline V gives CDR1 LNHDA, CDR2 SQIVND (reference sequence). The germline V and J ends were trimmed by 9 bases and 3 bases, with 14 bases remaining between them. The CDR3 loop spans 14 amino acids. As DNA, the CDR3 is TGTGCCAGCAGGGTGTCAGGGGACACCGGGGAGCTGTTTTTT. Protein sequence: CASRVSGDTGELFF.

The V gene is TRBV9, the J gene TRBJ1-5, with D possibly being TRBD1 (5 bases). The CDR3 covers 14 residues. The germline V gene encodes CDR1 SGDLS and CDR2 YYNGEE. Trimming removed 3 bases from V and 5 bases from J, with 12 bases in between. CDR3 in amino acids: CASSAGNRDQPQHF. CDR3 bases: TGTGCCAGCAGCGCAGGGAATCGAGATCAGCCCCAGCATTTT.

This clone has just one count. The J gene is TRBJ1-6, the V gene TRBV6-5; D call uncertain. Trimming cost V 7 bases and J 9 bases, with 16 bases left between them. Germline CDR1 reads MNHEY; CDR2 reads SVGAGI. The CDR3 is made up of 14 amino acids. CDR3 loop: CASTLGREVSPLHF. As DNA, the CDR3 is TGTGCCAGCACCCTCGGGAGGGAGGTTTCACCCCTCCACTTT.

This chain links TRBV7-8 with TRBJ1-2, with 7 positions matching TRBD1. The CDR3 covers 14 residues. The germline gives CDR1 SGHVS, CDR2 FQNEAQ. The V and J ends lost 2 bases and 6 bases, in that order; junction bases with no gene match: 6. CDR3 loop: CASSLNRGGDGYTF. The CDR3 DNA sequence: TGTGCCAGCAGCTTAAACAGGGGCGGTGATGGCTACACCTTC.

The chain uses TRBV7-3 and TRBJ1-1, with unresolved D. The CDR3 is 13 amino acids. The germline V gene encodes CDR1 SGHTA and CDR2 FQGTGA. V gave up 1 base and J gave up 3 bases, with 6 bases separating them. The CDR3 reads CASSLSADTEAFF. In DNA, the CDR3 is TGTGCCAGCAGCTTAAGCGCGGACACTGAAGCTTTCTTT.

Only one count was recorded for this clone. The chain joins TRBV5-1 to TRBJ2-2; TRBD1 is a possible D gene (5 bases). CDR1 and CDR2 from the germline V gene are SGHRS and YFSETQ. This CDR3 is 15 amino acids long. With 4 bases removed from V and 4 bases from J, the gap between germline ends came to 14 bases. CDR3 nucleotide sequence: TGCGCCAGCAGCCTAGTCGGGCAGGGCACCGGGGAGCTGTTTTTT. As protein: CASSLVGQGTGELFF.

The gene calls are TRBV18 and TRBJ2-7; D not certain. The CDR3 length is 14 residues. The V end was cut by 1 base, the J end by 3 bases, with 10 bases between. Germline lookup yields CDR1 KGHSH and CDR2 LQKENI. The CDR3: CASSPQGAYYEQYF. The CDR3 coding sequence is TGTGCCAGCTCACCACAAGGAGCATACTACGAGCAGTACTTC.

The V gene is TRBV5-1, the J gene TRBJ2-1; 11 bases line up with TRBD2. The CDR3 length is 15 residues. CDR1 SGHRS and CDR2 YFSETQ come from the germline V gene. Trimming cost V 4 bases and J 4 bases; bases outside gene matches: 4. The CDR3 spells CASSLLAGGYNEQFF. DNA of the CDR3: TGCGCCAGCAGCCTCCTAGCGGGGGGTTACAATGAGCAGTTCTTC.

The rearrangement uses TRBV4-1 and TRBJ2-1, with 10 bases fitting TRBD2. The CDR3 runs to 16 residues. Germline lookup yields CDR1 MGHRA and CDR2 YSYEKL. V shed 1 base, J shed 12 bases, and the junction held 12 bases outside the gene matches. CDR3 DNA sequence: TGCGCCAGCAGCCAAGCCGGGACTAGCGATGGCATAAGGCAGTTCTTC. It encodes CASSQAGTSDGIRQFF.

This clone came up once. This chain's CDR3 is CASSHVTGTLAYEQYF. The CDR3 DNA reads as TGTGCCAGCAGCCATGTCACCGGGACACTAGCCTACGAGCAGTACTTC. The V and J genes are TRBV3-1 (or the pseudogene TRBV3-2) and TRBJ2-7; tentative D call: TRBD1 (6 bases). V lost 3 bases and J lost 2, with 17 bases in between. CDR3 size: 16 residues. Germline V gene data show CDR1 as LGHDT and CDR2 as YNNKEL (reference sequence).

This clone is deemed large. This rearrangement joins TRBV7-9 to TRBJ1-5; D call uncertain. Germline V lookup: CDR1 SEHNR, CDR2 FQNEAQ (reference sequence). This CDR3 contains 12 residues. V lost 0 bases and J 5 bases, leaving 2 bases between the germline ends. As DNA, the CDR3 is TGTGCCAGCAGCTTAGCCGATCAGCCCCAGCATTTT. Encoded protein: CASSLADQPQHF.

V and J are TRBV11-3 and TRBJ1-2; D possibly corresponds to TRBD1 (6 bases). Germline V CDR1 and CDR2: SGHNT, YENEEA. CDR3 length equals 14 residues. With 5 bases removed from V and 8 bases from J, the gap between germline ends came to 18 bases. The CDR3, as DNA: TGTGCCAGCAGCCCCGCGTGGGCAGGGGCCGGCTACACCTTC. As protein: CASSPAWAGAGYTF.

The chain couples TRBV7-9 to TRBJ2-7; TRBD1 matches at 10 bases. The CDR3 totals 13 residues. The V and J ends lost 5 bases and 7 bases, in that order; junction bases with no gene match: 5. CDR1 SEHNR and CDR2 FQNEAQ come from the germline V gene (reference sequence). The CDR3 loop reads CASSRQGAREQYF. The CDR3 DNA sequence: TGTGCCAGCAGCCGACAGGGGGCAAGGGAGCAGTACTTC.

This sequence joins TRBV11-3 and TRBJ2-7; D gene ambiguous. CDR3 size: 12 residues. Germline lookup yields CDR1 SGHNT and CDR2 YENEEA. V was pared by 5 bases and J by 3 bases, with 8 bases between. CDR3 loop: CASSARDYEQYF. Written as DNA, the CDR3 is TGTGCCAGCAGCGCGCGAGACTACGAGCAGTACTTC.

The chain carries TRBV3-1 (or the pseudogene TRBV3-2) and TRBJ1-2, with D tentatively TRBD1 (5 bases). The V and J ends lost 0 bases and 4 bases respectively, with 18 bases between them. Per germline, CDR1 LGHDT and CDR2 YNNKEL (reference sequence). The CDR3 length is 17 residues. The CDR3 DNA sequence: TGTGCCAGCAGCCAAGAACCGGGACTGGAGATAAGCTATGGCTACACCTTC. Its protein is CASSQEPGLEISYGYTF.

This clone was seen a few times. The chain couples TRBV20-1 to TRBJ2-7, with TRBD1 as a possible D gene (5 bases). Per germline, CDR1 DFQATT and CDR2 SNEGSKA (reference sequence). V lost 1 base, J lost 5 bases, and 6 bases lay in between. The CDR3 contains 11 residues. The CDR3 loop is CSARVRDEQYF. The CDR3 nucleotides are TGCAGTGCTAGAGTCAGGGACGAGCAGTACTTC.